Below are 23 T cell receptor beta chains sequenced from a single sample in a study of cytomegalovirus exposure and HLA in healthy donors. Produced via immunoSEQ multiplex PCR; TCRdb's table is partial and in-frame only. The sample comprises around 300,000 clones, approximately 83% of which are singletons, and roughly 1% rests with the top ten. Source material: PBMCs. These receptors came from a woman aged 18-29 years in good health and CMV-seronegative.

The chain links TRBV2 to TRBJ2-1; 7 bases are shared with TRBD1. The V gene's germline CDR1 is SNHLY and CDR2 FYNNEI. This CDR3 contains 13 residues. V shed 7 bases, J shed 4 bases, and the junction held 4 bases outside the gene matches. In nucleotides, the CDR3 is TGTGCCAGCACCCTGACAGGGTACAATGAGCAGTTCTTC. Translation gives CASTLTGYNEQFF. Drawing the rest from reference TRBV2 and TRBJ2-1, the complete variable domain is EPEVTQTPSHQVTQMGQEVILRCVPISNHLYFYWYRQILGQKVEFLVSFYNNEISEKSEIFDDQFSVERPDGSNFTLKIRSTKLEDSAMYFCASTLTGYNEQFFGPGTRLTVL.

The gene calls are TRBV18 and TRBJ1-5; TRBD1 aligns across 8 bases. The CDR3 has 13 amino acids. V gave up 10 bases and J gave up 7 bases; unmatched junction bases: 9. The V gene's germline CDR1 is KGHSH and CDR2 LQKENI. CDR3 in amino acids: CATHAGGVQPQHF. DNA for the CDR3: TGTGCCACTCACGCAGGGGGCGTACAGCCCCAGCATTTT.

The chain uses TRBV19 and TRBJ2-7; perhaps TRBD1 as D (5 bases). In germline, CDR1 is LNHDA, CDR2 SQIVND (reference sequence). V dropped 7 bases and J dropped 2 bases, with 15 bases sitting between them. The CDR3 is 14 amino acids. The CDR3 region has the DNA TGTGCCAGTAAGACTTATGCAGGGCCCTACGAGCAGTACTTC. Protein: CASKTYAGPYEQYF.

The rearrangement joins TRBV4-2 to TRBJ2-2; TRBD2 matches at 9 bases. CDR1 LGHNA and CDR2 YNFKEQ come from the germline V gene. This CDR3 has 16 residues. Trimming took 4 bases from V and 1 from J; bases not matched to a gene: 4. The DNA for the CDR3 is TGTGCCAGCAGCCCCCCGCGGGGGGGGAACACCGGGGAGCTGTTTTTT. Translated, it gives CASSPPRGGNTGELFF.

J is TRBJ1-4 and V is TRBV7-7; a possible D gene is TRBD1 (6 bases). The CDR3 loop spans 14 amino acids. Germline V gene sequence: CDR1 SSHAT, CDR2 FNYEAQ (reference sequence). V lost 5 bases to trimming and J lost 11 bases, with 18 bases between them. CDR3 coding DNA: TGTGCCAGCAGCCCCAGTACAGGGCCTGGGAAACTGTTTTTT. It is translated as CASSPSTGPGKLFF.

Here the CDR3 DNA reads TGTGCCAGCACCCAGCGGGCAGGGCGCGTCTATAATTCACCCCTCCACTTT. This gives the protein CASTQRAGRVYNSPLHF. The chain joins TRBV7-8 to TRBJ1-6; possible D gene TRBD1, 5 bases. V lost 7 bases, J lost 3 bases, and 19 bases lay in between. From germline, CDR1 is SGHVS and CDR2 FQNEAQ. This CDR3 is built from 17 residues. Based on the CDR3 plus reference TRBV7-8 and TRBJ1-6, the full variable domain is GAGVSQSPRYKVAKRGQDVALRCDPISGHVSLFWYQQALGQGPEFLTYFQNEAQLDKSGLPSDRFFAERPEGSVSTLKIQRTQQEDSAVYLCASTQRAGRVYNSPLHFGNGTRLTVT.

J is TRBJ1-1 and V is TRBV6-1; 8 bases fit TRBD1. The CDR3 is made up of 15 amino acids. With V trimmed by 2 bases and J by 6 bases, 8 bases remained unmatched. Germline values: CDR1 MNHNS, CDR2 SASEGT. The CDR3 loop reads CASSEFTGGYPEAFF. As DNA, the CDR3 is TGTGCCAGCAGTGAATTTACAGGGGGATACCCTGAAGCTTTCTTT.

This CDR3 is CASSNRDRGYEQYF. CDR3 in DNA: TGTGCCAGCAGTAACCGGGACAGGGGGTACGAGCAGTACTTC. The gene calls are TRBV6-6 and TRBJ2-7, with 11 bases lining up with TRBD1. Trimming removed 5 bases from V and 4 bases from J; junction bases left unmatched: 4. Per germline, CDR1 MNHNY and CDR2 SVGAGI (reference sequence). This CDR3 has 14 residues.

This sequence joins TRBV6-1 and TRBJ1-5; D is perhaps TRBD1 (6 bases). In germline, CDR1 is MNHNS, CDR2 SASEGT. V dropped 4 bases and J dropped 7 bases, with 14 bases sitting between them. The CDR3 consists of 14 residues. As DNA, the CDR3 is TGTGCCAGCAGTGGCCACAGGGCAGCGCAGCCCCAGCATTTT. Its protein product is CASSGHRAAQPQHF.

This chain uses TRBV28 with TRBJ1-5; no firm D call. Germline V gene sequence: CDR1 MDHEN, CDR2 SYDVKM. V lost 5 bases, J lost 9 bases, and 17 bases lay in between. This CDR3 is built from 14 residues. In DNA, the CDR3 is TGTGCCAGCAGTCCCCCTCGTATAATTTGGCCCCAGCATTTT. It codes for CASSPPRIIWPQHF.

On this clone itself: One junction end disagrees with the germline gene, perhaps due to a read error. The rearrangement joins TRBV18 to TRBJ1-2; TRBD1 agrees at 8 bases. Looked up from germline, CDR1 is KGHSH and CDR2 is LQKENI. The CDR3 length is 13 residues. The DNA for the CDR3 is TGTGCCAGCTCACCACCGACAGGGGTAAGCCCCTCCTTC. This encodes CASSPPTGVSPSF.

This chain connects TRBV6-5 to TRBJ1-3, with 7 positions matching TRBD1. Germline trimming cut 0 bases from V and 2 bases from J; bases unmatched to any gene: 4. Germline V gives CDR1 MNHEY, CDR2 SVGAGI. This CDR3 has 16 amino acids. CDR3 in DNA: TGTGCCAGCAGTTACTCAGGGGACAGCACTGGAAACACCATATATTTT. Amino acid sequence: CASSYSGDSTGNTIYF.

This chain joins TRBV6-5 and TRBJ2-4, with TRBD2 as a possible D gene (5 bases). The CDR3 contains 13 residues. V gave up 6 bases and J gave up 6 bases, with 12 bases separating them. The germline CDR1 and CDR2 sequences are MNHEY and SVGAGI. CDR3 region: CASRVTLGNIQYF. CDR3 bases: TGTGCCAGCAGGGTGACACTAGGAAACATTCAGTACTTC.

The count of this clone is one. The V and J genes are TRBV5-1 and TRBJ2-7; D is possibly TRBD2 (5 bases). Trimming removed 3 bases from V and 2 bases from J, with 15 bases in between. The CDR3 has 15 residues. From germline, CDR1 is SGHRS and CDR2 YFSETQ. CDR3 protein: CASSWVPAETYEQYF. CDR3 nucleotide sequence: TGCGCCAGCAGCTGGGTACCAGCGGAAACCTACGAGCAGTACTTC.

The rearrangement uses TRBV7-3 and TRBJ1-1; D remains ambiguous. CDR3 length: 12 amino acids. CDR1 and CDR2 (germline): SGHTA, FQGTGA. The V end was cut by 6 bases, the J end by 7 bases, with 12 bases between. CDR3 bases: TGTGCCAGCAGTTATCAGGCAGGTGAAGCTTTCTTT. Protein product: CASSYQAGEAFF. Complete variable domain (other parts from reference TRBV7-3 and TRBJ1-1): GAGVSQTPSNKVTEKGKYVELRCDPISGHTALYWYRQSLGQGPEFLIYFQGTGAADDSGLPNDRFFAVRPEGSVSTLKIQRTERGDSAVYLCASSYQAGEAFFGQGTRLTVV.

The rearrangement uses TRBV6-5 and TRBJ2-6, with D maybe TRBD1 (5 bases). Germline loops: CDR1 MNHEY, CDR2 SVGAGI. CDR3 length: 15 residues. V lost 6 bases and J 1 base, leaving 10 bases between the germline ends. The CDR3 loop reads CASSNRISGANVLTF. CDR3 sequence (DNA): TGTGCCAGCAGCAACAGGATATCTGGGGCCAACGTCCTGACTTTC.

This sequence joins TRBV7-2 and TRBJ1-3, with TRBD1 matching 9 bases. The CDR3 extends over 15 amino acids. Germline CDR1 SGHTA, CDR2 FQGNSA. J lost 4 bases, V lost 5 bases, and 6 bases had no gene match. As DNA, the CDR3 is TGTGCCAGCAGCATACAGGGGGCGCTGGGAAACACCATATATTTT. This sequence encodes CASSIQGALGNTIYF.

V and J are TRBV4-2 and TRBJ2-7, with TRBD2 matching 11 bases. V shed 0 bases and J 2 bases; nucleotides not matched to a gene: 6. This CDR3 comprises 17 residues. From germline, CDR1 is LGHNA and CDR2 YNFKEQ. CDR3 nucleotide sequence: TGTGCCAGCAGCCAAGACACTAGCGGGAGTCCCCCCTACGAGCAGTACTTC. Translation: CASSQDTSGSPPYEQYF.

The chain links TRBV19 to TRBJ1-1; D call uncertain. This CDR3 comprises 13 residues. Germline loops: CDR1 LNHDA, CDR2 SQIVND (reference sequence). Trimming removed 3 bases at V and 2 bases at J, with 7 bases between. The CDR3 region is CASSIQQNTEAFF. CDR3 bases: TGTGCCAGTAGTATTCAACAAAACACTGAAGCTTTCTTT.

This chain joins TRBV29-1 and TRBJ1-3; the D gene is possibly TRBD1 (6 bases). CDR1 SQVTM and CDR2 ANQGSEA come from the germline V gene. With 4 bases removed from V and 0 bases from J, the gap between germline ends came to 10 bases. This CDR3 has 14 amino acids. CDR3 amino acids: CSVAFRGSGNTIYF. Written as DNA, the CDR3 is TGCAGCGTTGCATTCAGGGGCTCTGGAAACACCATATATTTT.

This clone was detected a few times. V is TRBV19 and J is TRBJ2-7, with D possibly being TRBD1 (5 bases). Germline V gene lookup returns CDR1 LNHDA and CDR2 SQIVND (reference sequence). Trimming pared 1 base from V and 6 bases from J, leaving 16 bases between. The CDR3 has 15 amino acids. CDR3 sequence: CASSIGAGKVFEQYF. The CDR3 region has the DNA TGTGCCAGTAGTATAGGGGCAGGGAAGGTATTCGAGCAGTACTTC.

The DNA for the CDR3 is TGTGCCAGCAGCTTAGTCCAGGGGGGAGATACGCAGTATTTT. The encoded protein is CASSLVQGGDTQYF. The chain links TRBV7-2 to TRBJ2-3; D is possibly TRBD1 (7 bases). This CDR3 spans 14 amino acids. V was trimmed by 1 base and J by 5 bases, leaving 10 bases between them. Germline CDR1 is SGHTA and CDR2 is FQGNSA.

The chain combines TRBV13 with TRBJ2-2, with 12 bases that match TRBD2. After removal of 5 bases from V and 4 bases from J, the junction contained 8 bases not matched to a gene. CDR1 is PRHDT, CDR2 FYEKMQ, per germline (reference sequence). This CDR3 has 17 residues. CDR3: CASSTMGLAGSTGELFF. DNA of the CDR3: TGTGCCAGCAGCACCATGGGACTAGCGGGTTCCACCGGGGAGCTGTTTTTT. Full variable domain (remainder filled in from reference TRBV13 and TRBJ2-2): AAGVIQSPRHLIKEKRETATLKCYPIPRHDTVYWYQQGPGQDPQFLISFYEKMQSDKGSIPDRFSAQQFSDYHSELNMSSLELGDSALYFCASSTMGLAGSTGELFFGEGSRLTVL.